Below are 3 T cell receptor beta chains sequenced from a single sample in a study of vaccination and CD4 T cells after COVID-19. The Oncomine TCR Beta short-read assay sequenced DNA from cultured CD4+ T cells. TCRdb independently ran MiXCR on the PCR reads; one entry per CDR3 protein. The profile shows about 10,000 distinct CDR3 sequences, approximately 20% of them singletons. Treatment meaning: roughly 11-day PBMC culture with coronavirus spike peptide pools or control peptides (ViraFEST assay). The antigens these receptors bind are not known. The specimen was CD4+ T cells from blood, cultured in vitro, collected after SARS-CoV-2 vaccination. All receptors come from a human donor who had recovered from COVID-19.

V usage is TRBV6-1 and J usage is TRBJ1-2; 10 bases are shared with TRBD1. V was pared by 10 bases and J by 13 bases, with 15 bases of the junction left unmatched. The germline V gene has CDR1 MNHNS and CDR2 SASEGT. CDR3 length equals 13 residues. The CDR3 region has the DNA TGTGCCACACATTCCGGGACAGGGGCCCCGGGCACCTTC. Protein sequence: CATHSGTGAPGTF.

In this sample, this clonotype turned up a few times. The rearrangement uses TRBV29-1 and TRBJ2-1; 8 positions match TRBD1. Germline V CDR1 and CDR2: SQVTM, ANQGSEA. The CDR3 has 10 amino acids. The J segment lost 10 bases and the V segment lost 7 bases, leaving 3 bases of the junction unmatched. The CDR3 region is CSGRDREQFF. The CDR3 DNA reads TGCAGCGGTCGGGACAGGGAGCAGTTCTTC.

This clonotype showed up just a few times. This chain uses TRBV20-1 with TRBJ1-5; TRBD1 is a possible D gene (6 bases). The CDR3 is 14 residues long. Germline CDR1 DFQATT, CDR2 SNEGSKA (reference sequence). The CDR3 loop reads CSADRSLNNQPQHF. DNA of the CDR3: TGCAGCGCCGACAGGTCCCTTAACAATCAGCCCCAGCATTTT.